This T cell receptor beta chain was recovered during a study of T cell responses to AZD1222 COVID-19 vaccine. The study's findings and limits: Regions 160-218 and 743-854 held dominance among vaccine-associated CD4 TCRs, which spanned spike. A mostly white British donor set with more females was recruited, and clonal diversity was possibly underestimated. The repertoires were collected only after the peak T cell response. Unmutated variant regions are reportedly targeted by nearly half of spike-specific TCRs.

Remarks on this clone: The antigen is unknown.

Germline assignment: CDR1 SGHDN and CDR2 FVKESK. The CDR3 totals 16 residues. With 5 bases removed from V and 0 bases from J, the gap between germline ends came to 17 bases. Clones were read by immunoSEQ multiplex PCR, and TCRdb kept only the in-frame ones, dropping some. The sample lists about 180,000 clones; roughly 92% were seen once. V and J are TRBV14 and TRBJ2-7; D possibly corresponds to TRBD2 (6 bases). The source is an adult in good health. This specimen was peripheral blood, taken on day 0 of AZD1222 vaccination. The CDR3 DNA sequence: TGTGCCAGCAGCTATAGCGGACGGTCCCTCTCCTACGAGCAGTACTTC. Its protein product is CASSYSGRSLSYEQYF.